Listed below are T cell receptor beta chains from one sample, sequenced in a study of cytotoxic CD8 clonotypes in ibrutinib-treated CLL. Some clones are missing from TCRdb's copy, which holds only in-frame ones; the method was immunoSEQ multiplex PCR. The sample consists of some 63,000 clones, around nine tenths of them appearing once. The starting material was PBMCs, obtained after 12 months of ibrutinib treatment. All receptors derive from a human donor with chronic lymphocytic leukemia. The CDR3 runs from the conserved cysteine through the conserved F or W. A D gene is named only where the DNA matches it firmly. Clone size, where shown, is once, few, many, or a class for clones that have expanded.

V gene	J gene	D gene	clone size	CDR3 DNA	CDR3 protein
TRBV6-1	TRBJ2-1	NA	NA	TGTGCCAGCAGTGACCGGCCAGACCTTAATGAGCAGTTCTTC	CASSDRPDLNEQFF
TRBV7-3	TRBJ2-1	NA	once	TGTGCCAGCAGCTTAAAGGGGTCGGGAGAGTTCAATGAGCAGTTCTTC	CASSLKGSGEFNEQFF
TRBV28	TRBJ2-4	TRBD1	few	TGTGCCAGCAGCCCCCCATGGTGGCGGCAGACAGGGGTCGCCAAAAACATTCAGTACTTC	CASSPPWWRQTGVAKNIQYF
TRBV18	TRBJ2-5	TRBD1	NA	TGTGCCAGCTCCGATTGGGGACAGAGAGAGACCCAGTACTTC	CASSDWGQRETQYF
TRBV7-2	TRBJ2-5	TRBD2	NA	TGTGCCAGCAGCCTGCGACCCCCCACTAGCGGGAGAGGGGAGACCCAGTACTTC	CASSLRPPTSGRGETQYF
TRBV19	TRBJ2-1	NA	NA	TGTGCCAGTAGTATTGGAGGTGCTTACAATGAGCAGTTCTTC	CASSIGGAYNEQFF
TRBV2	TRBJ2-5	NA	NA	TGTGCCAGGGGGGACGTGGCAGCTGAGACCCAGTACTTC	CARGDVAAETQYF
TRBV6-1	TRBJ2-1	NA	NA	TGTGCCAGCAGTGAAGGAGCGGGCCCCGACGAGCAGTTCTTC	CASSEGAGPDEQFF
TRBV13	TRBJ2-7	NA	NA	TGTGCCAGTGAGAAAATAGGGACAAGCTACGAGCAGTACTTC	CASEKIGTSYEQYF
TRBV5-1	TRBJ1-4	TRBD1	NA	TGCGCCAGCAGCTTGAGTACAGGGGGGACAAGAGCAACTAATGAAAAACTGTTTTTT	CASSLSTGGTRATNEKLFF